The next 25 T cell receptor beta chains were all read from a single sample in a study of spatial heterogeneity in lung cancer. The study's findings and limits: How many expanded intratumoral alpha and beta TCRs were present tracked the tumor mutation count, which was a count of nonsynonymous mutations.

Time point: sample taken at primary tumor resection. Each CDR3 protein is one row after TCRdb ran MiXCR on the 5' RACE reads. The sample consists of 16,000 or so distinct CDR3 sequences, approximately 5.8% of them appearing once. No cognate antigen is known for these TCRs. Here the sequenced sample was lung tumor tissue, taken at surgery. These receptors all come from a female donor with early-stage non-small cell lung cancer.

At least ten counts were recorded for this clonotype. A library prepared for alpha chains yielded this beta chain as an off-target read; its size is of little meaning. The chain employs TRBV6-1 and TRBJ2-4; no reliable D call. The CDR3 is 15 residues long. The germline V gene encodes CDR1 MNHNS and CDR2 SASEGT. The ends were cut back, 5 bases at V and 1 base at J, with 12 bases in the middle. Written as DNA, the CDR3 is TGTGCCAGCAGTCCAGTCGAAACTGCCAAAAACATTCAGTACTTC. Translating gives CASSPVETAKNIQYF.

This clonotype was found many times. This beta chain is off target for a library built for alpha chains, so its abundance means little. V and J are TRBV6-1 and TRBJ2-3; weak D call: TRBD1 (5 bases). Germline lookup yields CDR1 MNHNS and CDR2 SASEGT. CDR3 length equals 13 residues. The V gene lost 10 bases and the J gene lost 0 bases, with 11 bases spanning the gap. CDR3 loop: CAIRQWSTDTQYF. CDR3 DNA sequence: TGTGCCATTCGACAGTGGAGCACAGATACGCAGTATTTT.

This clonotype was detected a few times. The library was prepared for alpha chains; this beta chain is a stray read, so its frequency means little. V and J are TRBV20-1 and TRBJ2-5; 9 positions agree with TRBD2. CDR3 length: 18 amino acids. The V segment lost 0 bases and the J segment 2 bases; nucleotides outside the gene matches: 13. Germline V gene data show CDR1 as DFQATT and CDR2 as SNEGSKA (reference sequence). DNA for the CDR3: TGCAGTGCTAGAGATGCGCGACTAGCGGTGAAAGAGCAAGAGACCCAGTACTTC. It translates to CSARDARLAVKEQETQYF.

This clonotype was counted a single time. This beta chain is an unintended read in a library built for alpha chains; its size means little. J is TRBJ1-5 and V is TRBV7-8; D unresolved. Deletions cut 3 bases from V and 4 bases from J, with 10 bases between. The CDR3 runs to 14 residues. Per germline, CDR1 SGHVS and CDR2 FQNEAQ. DNA for the CDR3: TGTGCCAGCAGCTTCGGTCCGAGAAATCAGCCCCAGCATTTT. Protein sequence: CASSFGPRNQPQHF.

This clonotype showed up many times. In a library made to pick up alpha chains, this beta chain is a stray read with a size that means little. The V gene is TRBV5-5, the J gene TRBJ1-4, with D unclear. This CDR3 spans 14 amino acids. The V gene's germline CDR1 is SGHKS and CDR2 YYEKEE (reference sequence). V was pared by 5 bases and J by 2 bases, with 10 bases between. The DNA of the CDR3 is TGTGCCAGCAGTTCGGGAGTTACTAATGAAAAACTGTTTTTT. Residues: CASSSGVTNEKLFF. Complete variable domain (other parts from reference TRBV5-5 and TRBJ1-4): DAGVTQSPTHLIKTRGQQVTLRCSPISGHKSVSWYQQVLGQGPQFIFQYYEKEERGRGNFPDRFSARQFPNYSSELNVNALLLGDSALYLCASSSGVTNEKLFFGSGTQLSVL.

This clonotype is judged medium-sized. This beta chain lies outside the target of a library built for alpha chains; its clone size means little. V and J are TRBV10-3 and TRBJ2-1; D is tentatively TRBD1 or TRBD2 (5 bases each). CDR3 length: 14 amino acids. V was shortened by 7 bases and J by 5 bases, with 15 bases between the two germline ends. The germline V gene has CDR1 ENHRY and CDR2 SYGVKD. CDR3 in DNA: TGTGCCATCAATGACTTGGGACCAAACAATGAGCAGTTCTTC. It encodes CAINDLGPNNEQFF.

This clonotype was seen a few times. This beta chain is a stray sequence in a library constructed for alpha chains; its clone size is not meaningful. The chain combines TRBV6-5 with TRBJ2-3, with TRBD1 matching 8 bases. Germline V gene lookup returns CDR1 MNHEY and CDR2 SVGAGI. Germline trimming cut 0 bases from V and 5 bases from J; bases unmatched to any gene: 4. The CDR3 consists of 15 residues. The CDR3: CASSYSRQGKDTQYF. CDR3 nucleotides: TGTGCCAGCAGTTACTCGAGACAGGGGAAAGATACGCAGTATTTT.

This clonotype was recorded many times. A library made for alpha chains picked up this beta chain off target, so its size means little. The chain recombines TRBV9 with TRBJ2-3, with D possibly TRBD2 on 6 matching bases. This CDR3 region has 14 residues. Germline lookup yields CDR1 SGDLS and CDR2 YYNGEE. V was cut by 4 bases and J by 1 base, with 10 bases left in between. CDR3 nucleotides: TGTGCCAGCAGCCTTTCTAGCGGCACAGATACGCAGTATTTT. Translating gives CASSLSSGTDTQYF.

Remarks on this clonotype: This beta chain was picked up by a library intended for alpha chains and is off target, so its count carries little meaning. The chain has TRBV18 and TRBJ2-1; tentatively, D is TRBD2 (5 bases). V was cut by 2 bases and J by 8 bases, with 13 bases left in between. The CDR3 consists of 14 residues. The germline V gene has CDR1 KGHSH and CDR2 LQKENI. DNA for the CDR3: TGTGCCAGCTCACCAGCCCGGGGTTCCGATGAGCAGTTCTTC. This sequence encodes CASSPARGSDEQFF.

In regard to this clonotype: Because the library targeted alpha chains, this beta chain is an off-target read whose size means little. The gene calls are TRBV11-2 and TRBJ1-1; D is uncertain. Trimming took off 1 base at V and 1 base at J, with 10 bases between the two ends. Germline V gene lookup returns CDR1 SGHAT and CDR2 FQNNGV. The CDR3 contains 15 residues. CDR3 bases: TGTGCCAGCAGCTTAGCCAGCCAGTGGAACACTGAAGCTTTCTTT. It yields the protein CASSLASQWNTEAFF.

This clonotype was recorded many times. This beta chain lies outside the target of a library built for alpha chains; its clone size means little. The chain recombines TRBV20-1 with TRBJ1-3; 7 bases are a match to TRBD1. CDR1 DFQATT and CDR2 SNEGSKA come from the germline V gene (reference sequence). The CDR3 loop spans 14 amino acids. The V segment lost 5 bases and the J segment 5 bases; nucleotides outside the gene matches: 9. The DNA of the CDR3 is TGCAGTGCTCCAGACAGGGAAGGGAGAAACACCATATATTTT. As protein: CSAPDREGRNTIYF.

The table lists this clonotype with many counts. The library was prepared for alpha chains; this beta chain is a stray read, so its frequency means little. The chain is built from TRBV18 and TRBJ2-1; D remains ambiguous. The length of the CDR3 is 12 residues. In germline, CDR1 is KGHSH, CDR2 LQKENI. Trimming cost V 3 bases and J 4 bases, with 4 bases left between them. CDR3 region: CASSPQYNEQFF. In DNA, the CDR3 is TGTGCCAGCTCACCCCAATACAATGAGCAGTTCTTC.

This clonotype was counted at least ten times. Because the library targeted alpha chains, this beta chain is an off-target read whose size means little. The CDR3 DNA is TGCAGCGTCGGACAGGGGGTAGGCACAGATACGCAGTATTTT. Its translation: CSVGQGVGTDTQYF. The chain carries TRBV29-1 and TRBJ2-3; 10 bases are a match to TRBD1. CDR1 is SQVTM and CDR2 is ANQGSEA in the germline V gene. V shed 6 bases and J 1 base; nucleotides not matched to a gene: 4. The CDR3 has 14 residues.

Many counts were recorded for this clonotype. Found in a library prepared for alpha chains, this beta chain is an off-target read, and its abundance has little meaning. CDR3 DNA sequence: TGTGCCAGCAGCACCGATGGCGAACAAGAGACCCAGTACTTC. The encoded protein is CASSTDGEQETQYF. J is TRBJ2-5 and V is TRBV7-9; D is undetermined. The CDR3 totals 14 residues. V lost 5 bases and J 2 bases, leaving 12 bases between the germline ends. CDR1 and CDR2 from the germline V gene are SEHNR and FQNEAQ (reference sequence).

About this clonotype itself: The library was prepared for alpha chains; this beta chain is a stray read, so its frequency means little. The chain joins TRBV21-1 to TRBJ1-1. TRBV21-1 represents a pseudogene. CDR3 size: 13 residues. The CDR3 sequence: CASRKEALPTAFF. The CDR3 coding sequence is TGTGCCAGCAGAAAGGAGGCTCTCCCGACGGCTTTCTTT.

This clonotype was observed at least ten times. Little can be read into the size of this beta chain, an off-target read in a library designed for alpha chains. V gene TRBV4-2 combines with J gene TRBJ2-1; 8 bases match TRBD2. Trimming removed 0 bases from V and 15 bases from J; junction bases left unmatched: 7. CDR1 is LGHNA and CDR2 is YNFKEQ in the germline V gene. The CDR3 is 13 amino acids. The CDR3 DNA reads as TGTGCCAGCAGCCAAGATCACGGACTAGCCCTGTTCTTC. Translating gives CASSQDHGLALFF.

There are many counts of this clonotype. As an off-target read in a library built for alpha chains, this beta chain has a frequency of little significance. The V gene is TRBV5-1, the J gene TRBJ2-1, with 10 bases identical to TRBD2. Germline V gene sequence: CDR1 SGHRS, CDR2 YFSETQ. The CDR3 contains 15 residues. The J segment lost 3 bases and the V segment lost 3 bases, leaving 3 bases of the junction unmatched. CDR3 protein: CASSSRLAGYNEQFF. For the CDR3, the DNA is TGCGCCAGCAGCTCCCGACTAGCGGGCTACAATGAGCAGTTCTTC.

This clonotype was detected a few times. The library was designed around alpha chains, so this beta chain is a stray read whose abundance carries little weight. The chain combines TRBV12-3 or TRBV12-4 with TRBJ2-2; D unclear. CDR3 length equals 13 residues. V dropped 6 bases and J dropped 5 bases, with 10 bases sitting between them. The CDR3 protein is CASSSQTTGELFF. The CDR3 DNA reads TGTGCCAGCAGCTCGCAGACTACCGGGGAGCTGTTTTTT.

Note on this clonotype: A library prepared for alpha chains yielded this beta chain as an off-target read; its size is of little meaning. The V call is TRBV20-1, the J call TRBJ1-1; possibly TRBD1 for D (5 bases). V lost 1 base, J lost 5 bases, and 11 bases lay in between. This CDR3 is built from 13 residues. The V gene's germline CDR1 is DFQATT and CDR2 SNEGSKA (reference sequence). CDR3 DNA sequence: TGCAGTGCTAGAGGAGGGGTCCGGACTGAAGCTTTCTTT. It translates to CSARGGVRTEAFF.

Regarding this clonotype: This beta chain came through as a stray read in a library set up for alpha chains, and its size says little. This chain connects TRBV6-6 to TRBJ1-5, with D perhaps TRBD1 (5 bases). The CDR3 consists of 14 residues. Germline V gives CDR1 MNHNY, CDR2 SVGAGI (reference sequence). The V end was cut by 5 bases, the J end by 4 bases, with 12 bases between. The CDR3 loop is CASSVLGTNQPQHF. DNA for the CDR3: TGTGCCAGCAGTGTGCTGGGGACTAATCAGCCCCAGCATTTT.

This clonotype was observed a handful of times. This beta chain represents an off-target read in a library built for alpha chains; its size is of limited meaning. The rearrangement uses TRBV5-1 and TRBJ2-2; D unresolved. CDR1 SGHRS and CDR2 YFSETQ come from the germline V gene. The CDR3 length is 14 residues. V was cut by 4 bases and J by 4 bases, with 11 bases left in between. Here the CDR3 DNA reads TGCGCCAGCAGCCCGCCTTCGTCCACCGGGGAGCTGTTTTTT. As protein: CASSPPSSTGELFF. Supplemented by reference TRBV5-1 and TRBJ2-2, the full variable domain reads KAGVTQTPRYLIKTRGQQVTLSCSPISGHRSVSWYQQTPGQGLQFLFEYFSETQRNKGNFPGRFSGRQFSNSRSEMNVSTLELGDSALYLCASSPPSSTGELFFGEGSRLTVL.

This clonotype was seen at least ten times. The size of this beta chain means little, since it is a stray read in a library made for alpha chains. The chain is built from TRBV11-2 and TRBJ2-5, with a possible D match to TRBD2 (5 bases). Germline loops: CDR1 SGHAT, CDR2 FQNNGV. CDR3 size: 15 residues. V lost 7 bases to trimming and J lost 4 bases, with 19 bases between them. CDR3 region: CASTRLSGGGETQYF. The CDR3 nucleotides are TGTGCCAGCACCCGTCTCTCAGGAGGCGGAGAGACCCAGTACTTC.

Within the sample, this clonotype is medium-sized (0.01 to 0.1%). Because the library targeted alpha chains, this beta chain is an off-target read whose size means little. The chain uses TRBV28 and TRBJ2-1, with 9 bases that match TRBD2. The CDR3 has 15 residues. After removal of 2 bases from V and 3 bases from J, the junction contained 2 bases not matched to a gene. From germline, CDR1 is MDHEN and CDR2 SYDVKM. CDR3: CASSLEAGGYNEQFF. For the CDR3, the DNA is TGTGCCAGCAGTTTAGAAGCGGGAGGCTACAATGAGCAGTTCTTC.

This clonotype was observed many times. The library was designed around alpha chains, so this beta chain is a stray read whose abundance carries little weight. This sequence joins TRBV7-9 and TRBJ1-2; perhaps TRBD1 as D (5 bases). The V end lost 2 bases, the J end lost 4 bases, and 11 bases lay between the germline ends. The CDR3 totals 14 residues. Germline V gene data show CDR1 as SEHNR and CDR2 as FQNEAQ (reference sequence). This chain's CDR3 is CASSLSGDAYGYTF. CDR3 nucleotides: TGTGCCAGCAGCTTATCGGGGGACGCCTATGGCTACACCTTC.

There are a few counts of this clonotype. As an off-target read in a library built for alpha chains, this beta chain has a frequency of little significance. V and J are TRBV12-3 or TRBV12-4 and TRBJ2-1; 9 nucleotides match TRBD2. The V and J ends lost 3 bases and 2 bases, in that order; junction bases with no gene match: 5. The CDR3 has 16 amino acids. This CDR3 is CASSFSAGGPYNEQFF. The CDR3 bases are TGTGCCAGCAGTTTTTCAGCGGGAGGTCCCTACAATGAGCAGTTCTTC.